Below, 23 T cell receptor beta chains from the same sample are listed, as sequenced in a study of cytomegalovirus exposure and HLA in healthy donors. The PCR had 60 Vbeta and 13 Jbeta primers. Libraries were prepared by immunoSEQ multiplex PCR; TCRdb keeps only in-frame clonotypes and omits some of them. The sample lists about 150,000 clones; about 74% were seen once. The sample was PBMCs. The receptor set was obtained from a middle-aged man in good health and CMV-seronegative.

This clone was counted between two and nine times. V is TRBV14 and J is TRBJ2-2, with D maybe TRBD1 (5 bases). V lost 0 bases, J lost 6 bases, and 20 bases lay in between. The CDR3 is made up of 18 amino acids. In germline, CDR1 is SGHDN, CDR2 FVKESK. CDR3 coding DNA: TGTGCCAGCAGCCAAGATTGGGAACAGGTGGTAATGTCCGGGGAGCTGTTTTTT. Its translation: CASSQDWEQVVMSGELFF.

The chain employs TRBV7-6 and TRBJ1-1; 9 bases are shared with TRBD1. The CDR3 sequence is 15 residues long. J lost 1 base, V lost 6 bases, and 6 bases had no gene match. CDR1 SGHVS and CDR2 FNYEAQ come from the germline V gene. The CDR3 protein is CASSPRTGENTEAFF. The CDR3 DNA sequence: TGTGCCAGCAGTCCTAGGACAGGGGAGAACACTGAAGCTTTCTTT.

This clone was detected only a few times. J is TRBJ1-5 and V is TRBV7-2, with 10 bases fitting TRBD1. V was clipped by 5 bases and J by 8 bases; unmatched bases: 6. This CDR3 comprises 14 residues. Germline CDR1 reads SGHTA; CDR2 reads FQGNSA. CDR3: CASSPPGQGKPQHF. DNA for the CDR3: TGTGCCAGCAGCCCCCCGGGACAGGGGAAGCCCCAGCATTTT.

V is TRBV14 and J is TRBJ2-7; possibly TRBD1 for D (6 bases). In germline, CDR1 is SGHDN, CDR2 FVKESK. The V gene lost 1 base and the J gene lost 9 bases, with 19 bases spanning the gap. This CDR3 comprises 15 residues. DNA for the CDR3: TGTGCCAGCAGCCAAGGAGGTTGGGGGCATATCGGGCAGTACTTC. It specifies CASSQGGWGHIGQYF.

CDR3 nucleotide sequence: TGTGCCAGCAGAGCTTCTCAAGGAGGTGAAGCTTTCTTT. Protein: CASRASQGGEAFF. This chain uses TRBV5-5 with TRBJ1-1; D remains ambiguous. Germline values: CDR1 SGHKS, CDR2 YYEKEE (reference sequence). V lost 5 bases to trimming and J lost 7 bases, with 15 bases between them. The CDR3 sequence is 13 residues long.

This clone was recorded only once. This sequence joins TRBV6-5 and TRBJ2-5; D is unclear. The CDR3 covers 13 residues. Germline CDR1 reads MNHEY; CDR2 reads SVGAGI. V dropped 3 bases and J dropped 2 bases, with 7 bases sitting between them. DNA for the CDR3: TGTGCCAGCAGTTATGCACGGCAAGAGACCCAGTACTTC. This gives the protein CASSYARQETQYF.

This sequence joins TRBV7-3 and TRBJ2-7; the match to TRBD1 covers 9 bases. V lost 3 bases to trimming and J lost 3 bases; unmatched junction nucleotides: 6. CDR1 is SGHTA and CDR2 is FQGTGA in the germline V gene. This CDR3 comprises 15 residues. As DNA, the CDR3 is TGTGCCAGCAGCTTCGCGCCGGGACAGGGCTACGAGCAGTACTTC. Translating it yields CASSFAPGQGYEQYF.

This clone has only a few counts. This chain connects TRBV10-3 to TRBJ2-5; 8 nucleotides align to TRBD1. Germline V gives CDR1 ENHRY, CDR2 SYGVKD. This CDR3 has 14 amino acids. Trimming at V came to 0 bases and at J to 4 bases, leaving 1 base not matched to a gene. CDR3 nucleotides: TGTGCCATCAGTGAGTCCGGGACAGGAGAGACCCAGTACTTC. Translation gives CAISESGTGETQYF.

The chain recombines TRBV7-9 with TRBJ2-7; 10 bases are shared with TRBD1. With V trimmed by 5 bases and J by 4 bases, 2 bases remained unmatched. Germline CDR1 SEHNR, CDR2 FQNEAQ (reference sequence). The CDR3 spans 13 residues. The CDR3 nucleotides read TGTGCCAGCAGCGACAGGGGGCCTTACGAGCAGTACTTC. Translation: CASSDRGPYEQYF.

The V call is TRBV6-5, the J call TRBJ1-1; no reliable D call. The CDR3 totals 14 residues. The V and J ends lost 4 bases and 4 bases respectively, with 13 bases between them. Germline CDR1 reads MNHEY; CDR2 reads SVGAGI. CDR3 region: CASSSLGSPTEAFF. The DNA of the CDR3 is TGTGCCAGCAGTTCCCTCGGGTCCCCCACTGAAGCTTTCTTT.

This clone has a single count. The V call is TRBV18, the J call TRBJ2-2, with D hard to call. V dropped 2 bases and J dropped 4 bases, with 17 bases sitting between them. Per the germline V gene, CDR1 is KGHSH and CDR2 is LQKENI. This CDR3 region has 17 residues. CDR3: CASSPSWRLPSTGELFF. The CDR3 DNA reads as TGTGCCAGCTCACCATCTTGGAGACTCCCCAGCACCGGGGAGCTGTTTTTT.

V and J are TRBV19 and TRBJ2-7; possible D gene TRBD2, 5 bases. V gave up 1 base and J gave up 0 bases, with 10 bases separating them. Germline lookup yields CDR1 LNHDA and CDR2 SQIVND (reference sequence). This CDR3 is 15 amino acids long. CDR3 bases: TGTGCCAGTAGTATAGTTGGACTGAGCTCCTACGAGCAGTACTTC. This encodes CASSIVGLSSYEQYF.

This chain uses TRBV5-7 with TRBJ2-7, with D tentatively TRBD2 (5 bases). TRBV5-7 is placed among ORFs of uncertain function. The CDR3 runs 12 residues. Trimming shortened V by 0 bases and J by 7 bases, and 8 bases separated the two germline ends. CDR3 amino acids: CASSLGGGEQYF. CDR3 in DNA: TGTGCCAGCAGCTTGGGTGGAGGTGAGCAGTACTTC.

The chain recombines TRBV6-4 with TRBJ2-1; TRBD2 might be the D (7 bases). The CDR3 consists of 15 residues. In germline, CDR1 is MRHNA, CDR2 SNTAGT. Trimming took 3 bases from V and 4 from J, leaving 13 bases between them. Here the CDR3 reads CASSDFGGPYNEQFF. The CDR3 DNA reads as TGTGCCAGCAGTGATTTCGGGGGGCCGTACAATGAGCAGTTCTTC.

The genes are TRBV11-2 and TRBJ1-1; D may be TRBD1 (5 bases). The length of the CDR3 is 17 residues. CDR1 is SGHAT, CDR2 FQNNGV, per germline. The V gene lost 5 bases and the J gene lost 0 bases, with 19 bases spanning the gap. The CDR3 reads CASSLLLHDSMNTEAFF. The CDR3, as DNA: TGTGCCAGCAGCCTCTTATTACATGACAGCATGAACACTGAAGCTTTCTTT.

The J gene is TRBJ2-7, the V gene TRBV30; maybe TRBD2 (7 bases). V was clipped by 0 bases and J by 5 bases, with 14 bases between them. The CDR3 is made up of 14 amino acids. Germline-derived CDR1 and CDR2 are GTSNPN and SVGIG (reference sequence). CDR3 DNA: TGTGCCTGGAGTGTTAACGGCGGGGGCGACGAGCAGTACTTC. This gives the protein CAWSVNGGGDEQYF.

The chain couples TRBV13 to TRBJ1-2; 7 positions match TRBD1. CDR1 is PRHDT, CDR2 FYEKMQ, per germline (reference sequence). V shed 3 bases and J 5 bases; nucleotides not matched to a gene: 15. The CDR3 has 17 residues. CDR3 DNA: TGTGCCAGCAGCTTGAGGGACAGATTTCCCGGGGGATATGGCTACACCTTC. Amino acid sequence: CASSLRDRFPGGYGYTF.

This clone was observed a single time. The chain combines TRBV5-1 with TRBJ1-6, with TRBD1 matching over 8 bases. This CDR3 region has 15 residues. The germline gives CDR1 SGHRS, CDR2 YFSETQ. CDR3 sequence (DNA): TGCGCGAGCGCCAACCTAACAGGGGGGAGTTCACCCCTCCACTTT. The encoded protein is CASANLTGGSSPLHF.

This clone has just one count. This sequence joins TRBV7-9 and TRBJ2-3, with 14 bases matching TRBD2. This CDR3 spans 14 amino acids. Germline CDR1 SEHNR, CDR2 FQNEAQ (reference sequence). V lost 11 bases, J lost 0 bases, and 1 base stayed unmatched. The CDR3: CAGTSGGSTDTQYF. The DNA of the CDR3 is TGTGCCGGGACTAGCGGGGGCAGCACAGATACGCAGTATTTT.

The chain is built from TRBV4-3 and TRBJ1-2, with TRBD1 matching 7 bases. The CDR3 is made up of 14 amino acids. Germline values: CDR1 LGHNA, CDR2 YSLEER. V lost 1 base and J lost 8; bases outside the gene matches: 7. CDR3 in amino acids: CASSQVTGDGGYTF. CDR3 coding DNA: TGCGCCAGCAGCCAAGTCACAGGGGATGGCGGCTACACCTTC.

This chain uses TRBV6-5 with TRBJ1-2, with 7 bases that match TRBD1. This CDR3 contains 13 residues. With 8 bases clipped from V and 4 bases from J, the junction kept 7 bases outside the gene matches. Per the germline V gene, CDR1 is MNHEY and CDR2 is SVGAGI. As DNA, the CDR3 is TGTGCCAGCCTCCCACAGGGGAGCTATGGCTACACCTTC. Residues: CASLPQGSYGYTF.

Here the CDR3 reads CASSQSPGQGGEKLFF. In nucleotides, the CDR3 is TGCGCCAGCAGCCAATCCCCGGGACAGGGAGGTGAAAAACTGTTTTTT. The rearrangement joins TRBV4-3 to TRBJ1-4; TRBD1 agrees at 9 bases. The CDR3 contains 16 residues. Germline CDR1 reads LGHNA; CDR2 reads YSLEER. V shed 2 bases and J 7 bases; nucleotides not matched to a gene: 8.

This clone was seen only once. This rearrangement joins TRBV30 to TRBJ2-5, with D maybe TRBD2 (7 bases). The germline V gene has CDR1 GTSNPN and CDR2 SVGIG (reference sequence). V was cut by 3 bases and J by 5 bases, with 16 bases left in between. The CDR3 length is 14 residues. CDR3 nucleotide sequence: TGTGCCTGGAGAGCCGCCGGGGGGCAGGAGACCCAGTACTTC. Protein product: CAWRAAGGQETQYF.